These 2 T cell receptor beta chains were all obtained from the same sample, sequenced in a study of CD8 T cells in ankylosing spondylitis (dated by TCRdb to 2015 to 2018). The paper as a whole reports these results and caveats: A TCR beta motif made up of eight highly homologous amino acid variants appeared to be characteristic of blood from ankylosing spondylitis patients.

No antigen is known for these receptors. The library was built by means of 5' RACE. These reads were obtained on an Illumina HiSeq 2500. In TCRdb, the public reads were trimmed at Q25 with fastp and aligned with MiXCR, with productive beta chains retained. Identical CDR3 protein sequences are pooled into one entry, listed with their most common genes and DNA. Across this sample there are about 540,000 distinct CDR3 sequences, with approximately 11% seen only once. The ten largest account for 6.5% to 7% of the sample. Sequencing was performed on blood, either unsorted or a sorted T cell fraction (not recorded which). These receptors came from a male donor with ankylosing spondylitis.

This chain joins TRBV12-3 or TRBV12-4 and TRBJ1-5; 10 positions match TRBD1. V dropped 6 bases and J dropped 6; count of bases not matched to a gene: 8. The CDR3 is 15 residues long. CDR3 bases: TGTGCCAGCAGGCCGGGACAGGGGTCGAGTCAGCCCCAGCATTTT. Its translation: CASRPGQGSSQPQHF.

This clonotype was seen a few times. J is TRBJ2-7 and V is TRBV15; D not certain. V was pared by 0 bases and J by 6 bases, with 6 bases between. CDR1 and CDR2 from the germline V gene are LNHNV and YYDKDF (reference sequence). The CDR3 runs 12 residues. Here the CDR3 reads CATSRDWGEQYF. For the CDR3, the DNA is TGTGCCACCAGCAGAGATTGGGGCGAGCAGTACTTC.